One sample yielded the 32 T cell receptor beta chains listed below, sequenced in a study of cytomegalovirus exposure and HLA in healthy donors. The primer mix had 60 Vbeta and 13 Jbeta primers. Here immunoSEQ multiplex PCR was the method, and the copy in TCRdb shows in-frame clones only, minus some. This sample has approximately 100,000 clones, with more than 75% found just once. The sample comprised PBMCs. The source is a woman aged 45-65 years in good health and CMV-seropositive.

The chain recombines TRBV5-1 with TRBJ2-7, with 8 bases lining up with TRBD2. This CDR3 comprises 16 residues. The V gene's germline CDR1 is SGHRS and CDR2 YFSETQ. V lost 0 bases and J lost 2; bases outside the gene matches: 7. The CDR3 reads CASSLDPGLGTYEQYF. CDR3 nucleotide sequence: TGCGCCAGCAGCTTGGATCCGGGACTAGGGACCTACGAGCAGTACTTC.

This clone was observed a handful of times. The chain is built from TRBV10-3 and TRBJ2-5, with TRBD2 identical over 8 bases. Germline CDR1 and CDR2: ENHRY and SYGVKD. V was pared by 4 bases and J by 5 bases, with 3 bases of the junction left unmatched. This CDR3 has 13 residues. The CDR3 loop reads CAISGGGRETQYF. In DNA, the CDR3 is TGTGCCATCAGTGGCGGGGGGCGGGAGACCCAGTACTTC.

The chain recombines TRBV13 with TRBJ1-5; 8 nucleotides align to TRBD1. In germline, CDR1 is PRHDT, CDR2 FYEKMQ (reference sequence). V shed 3 bases and J 5 bases; nucleotides not matched to a gene: 3. CDR3 length: 14 residues. CDR3 nucleotide sequence: TGTGCCAGCAGCTTCAGGGGGCTGGATCAGCCCCAGCATTTT. It encodes CASSFRGLDQPQHF.

The genes are TRBV2 and TRBJ2-5, with D maybe TRBD2 (5 bases). Trimming cost V 1 base and J 5 bases, with 17 bases left between them. This CDR3 comprises 16 residues. The germline V gene has CDR1 SNHLY and CDR2 FYNNEI. The CDR3 DNA follows: TGTGCCAGCAGTGAAGTGAGCGCCGGAGGTTGGGAGACCCAGTACTTC. As protein: CASSEVSAGGWETQYF.

The chain uses TRBV18 and TRBJ2-3; D gene unclear. V was trimmed by 1 base and J by 0 bases, leaving 5 bases between them. Germline V gives CDR1 KGHSH, CDR2 LQKENI. The CDR3 consists of 14 residues. The CDR3 coding sequence is TGTGCCAGCTCACCACAGAGGAGCACAGATACGCAGTATTTT. Protein product: CASSPQRSTDTQYF. Together with reference TRBV18 and TRBJ2-3, the CDR3 gives the full variable domain: NAGVMQNPRHLVRRRGQEARLRCSPMKGHSHVYWYRQLPEEGLKFMVYLQKENIIDESGMPKERFSAEFPKEGPSILRIQQVVRGDSAAYFCASSPQRSTDTQYFGPGTRLTVL.

This clone occurred a few times. The V gene is TRBV2, the J gene TRBJ1-1; no definite D call. Germline V gene lookup returns CDR1 SNHLY and CDR2 FYNNEI. V was trimmed by 7 bases and J by 5 bases, leaving 11 bases between them. CDR3 size: 12 residues. CDR3 amino acids: CASNEIRTEAFF. As DNA, the CDR3 is TGTGCCAGCAACGAAATCCGGACTGAAGCTTTCTTT.

The chain links TRBV11-2 to TRBJ2-1; a possible D gene is TRBD2 (7 bases). V was pared by 7 bases and J by 9 bases, with 22 bases between. The length of the CDR3 is 15 residues. Germline V lookup: CDR1 SGHAT, CDR2 FQNNGV. The CDR3 loop is CASTILLARGAEQFF. The CDR3 DNA is TGTGCCAGCACCATCCTTCTGGCCCGGGGGGCTGAGCAGTTCTTC.

This chain joins TRBV30 and TRBJ2-1; a possible D gene is TRBD1 (6 bases). The V gene's germline CDR1 is GTSNPN and CDR2 SVGIG (reference sequence). With 2 bases removed from V and 4 bases from J, the gap between germline ends came to 12 bases. There are 14 residues in the CDR3. CDR3 in DNA: TGTGCCTGGAGTATTAGGGGGTCATACAATGAGCAGTTCTTC. It is translated as CAWSIRGSYNEQFF. Looking up the rest from reference TRBV30 and TRBJ2-1 gives the full variable domain: SQTIHQWPATLVQPVGSPLSLECTVEGTSNPNLYWYRQAAGRGLQLLFYSVGIGQISSEVPQNLSASRPQDRQFILSSKKLLLSDSGFYLCAWSIRGSYNEQFFGPGTRLTVL.

This clone has a handful of counts. This chain uses TRBV11-2 with TRBJ1-2, with TRBD1 matching 8 bases. CDR1 is SGHAT and CDR2 is FQNNGV in the germline V gene. CDR3 length equals 16 residues. The ends lost 4 bases at V and 4 bases at J; junction bases unmatched: 11. DNA of the CDR3: TGTGCCAGCAGCTCTCTAACCAGGGGGCGCGGCTATGGCTACACCTTC. Translation: CASSSLTRGRGYGYTF.

V usage is TRBV14 and J usage is TRBJ1-1, with a possible D match to TRBD1 (6 bases). The CDR3 has 14 residues. The V end was cut by 4 bases, the J end by 1 base, with 10 bases between. The germline V gene has CDR1 SGHDN and CDR2 FVKESK. The CDR3 loop reads CASSPGQWNTEAFF. The DNA for the CDR3 is TGTGCCAGCAGCCCTGGACAGTGGAACACTGAAGCTTTCTTT.

The chain couples TRBV2 to TRBJ2-5; TRBD2 aligns across 8 bases. V lost 8 bases to trimming and J lost 5 bases; unmatched junction nucleotides: 13. CDR3 length: 15 residues. Germline assignment: CDR1 SNHLY and CDR2 FYNNEI. This CDR3 is CASLAGHHDRETQYF. In nucleotides, the CDR3 is TGTGCCAGCTTAGCGGGGCATCATGACCGGGAGACCCAGTACTTC.

This clone was picked up one time. The CDR3 loop reads CASSLQTSGGFLGIEQFF. The DNA for the CDR3 is TGCGCCAGCAGCCTACAGACTAGCGGGGGATTCTTGGGGATTGAGCAGTTCTTC. V and J are TRBV5-1 and TRBJ2-1; 12 bases match TRBD2. Unmatched junction bases numbered 17, after V lost 4 bases and J lost 9 bases. The length of the CDR3 is 18 residues. Looked up from germline, CDR1 is SGHRS and CDR2 is YFSETQ.

V and J are TRBV9 and TRBJ1-1; tentative D call: TRBD1 (6 bases). This CDR3 has 14 residues. V lost 4 bases and J 4 bases, leaving 14 bases between the germline ends. The germline CDR1 and CDR2 sequences are SGDLS and YYNGEE. The CDR3 DNA is TGTGCCAGCAGCCCAGAGGTCAGGGGCACTGAAGCTTTCTTT. This encodes CASSPEVRGTEAFF. Looking up the rest from reference TRBV9 and TRBJ1-1 gives the full variable domain: DSGVTQTPKHLITATGQRVTLRCSPRSGDLSVYWYQQSLDQGLQFLIQYYNGEERAKGNILERFSAQQFPDLHSELNLSSLELGDSALYFCASSPEVRGTEAFFGQGTRLTVV.

The rearrangement joins TRBV27 to TRBJ1-2; no firm D call. CDR3 length: 12 residues. With 4 bases removed from V and 1 base from J, the gap between germline ends came to 4 bases. CDR1 MNHEY and CDR2 SMNVEV come from the germline V gene (reference sequence). The CDR3 coding sequence is TGTGCCAGCAGTTCGTATAACTATGGCTACACCTTC. Protein: CASSSYNYGYTF.

The chain employs TRBV30 and TRBJ2-4; 8 bases align to TRBD2. In germline, CDR1 is GTSNPN, CDR2 SVGIG (reference sequence). The CDR3 contains 15 residues. After removal of 4 bases from V and 0 bases from J, the junction contained 5 bases not matched to a gene. CDR3 DNA sequence: TGTGCCTGGACGGGGCGGGGGGTAGCCAAAAACATTCAGTACTTC. Protein sequence: CAWTGRGVAKNIQYF.

The rearrangement joins TRBV25-1 to TRBJ2-7, with TRBD2 as a possible D gene (6 bases). The germline gives CDR1 MGHDK, CDR2 SYGVNS. This CDR3 is 15 amino acids long. The germline V and J ends were trimmed by 4 bases and 2 bases, with 15 bases remaining between them. The CDR3 loop is CASSGTGTPTYEQYF. Here the CDR3 DNA reads TGTGCCAGCAGTGGGACCGGGACTCCCACCTACGAGCAGTACTTC.

The genes are TRBV2 and TRBJ1-2, with 9 positions matching TRBD1. The CDR3 spans 14 residues. Trimming removed 4 bases from V and 2 bases from J; junction bases left unmatched: 2. CDR1 is SNHLY, CDR2 FYNNEI, per germline. For the CDR3, the DNA is TGTGCCAGCAGTGTGGACAGGGGAAACTATGGCTACACCTTC. This encodes CASSVDRGNYGYTF.

The chain combines TRBV14 with TRBJ1-2; 7 bases are a match to TRBD1. This CDR3 region has 17 residues. V shed 4 bases, J shed 5 bases, and the junction held 16 bases outside the gene matches. The germline CDR1 and CDR2 sequences are SGHDN and FVKESK. CDR3 bases: TGTGCCAGCAGCCCAGGCCCAATAAGACAGGGAACTTATGGCTACACCTTC. It encodes CASSPGPIRQGTYGYTF. Full variable domain (outside the CDR3, taken from reference TRBV14 and TRBJ1-2): EAGVTQFPSHSVIEKGQTVTLRCDPISGHDNLYWYRRVMGKEIKFLLHFVKESKQDESGMPNNRFLAERTGGTYSTLKVQPAELEDSGVYFCASSPGPIRQGTYGYTFGSGTRLTVV.

V and J are TRBV19 and TRBJ1-3; no definite D call. This CDR3 comprises 13 residues. The germline gives CDR1 LNHDA, CDR2 SQIVND (reference sequence). Trimming took off 8 bases at V and 2 bases at J, with 10 bases between the two ends. The CDR3 spells CASAPRTGNTIYF. Here the CDR3 DNA reads TGTGCCAGTGCCCCGCGGACTGGAAACACCATATATTTT.

This clone has just a few counts. The V and J genes are TRBV7-9 and TRBJ1-5; D is perhaps TRBD1 (6 bases). This CDR3 region has 13 residues. Trimming pared 5 bases from V and 4 bases from J, leaving 9 bases between. CDR1 and CDR2 (germline): SEHNR, FQNEAQ (reference sequence). DNA of the CDR3: TGTGCCAGCAGCACTCAGGGGAATCAGCCCCAGCATTTT. Protein sequence: CASSTQGNQPQHF.

The rearrangement uses TRBV6-1 and TRBJ2-5; D remains unclear. V gave up 3 bases and J gave up 2 bases, with 16 bases separating them. CDR1 is MNHNS and CDR2 is SASEGT in the germline V gene. The length of the CDR3 is 16 residues. CDR3 sequence reads: CASSEHFVRAQETQYF. In nucleotides, the CDR3 is TGTGCCAGCAGTGAGCACTTCGTGCGCGCGCAAGAGACCCAGTACTTC.

The chain uses TRBV7-9 and TRBJ2-7; no clear D gene. V was cut by 2 bases and J by 2 bases, with 13 bases left in between. CDR3 length: 15 residues. CDR1 and CDR2 (germline): SEHNR, FQNEAQ (reference sequence). The CDR3 sequence is CASSLLDSGAYEQYF. For the CDR3, the DNA is TGTGCCAGCAGCTTACTCGATTCAGGCGCCTACGAGCAGTACTTC.

The J gene is TRBJ1-1, the V gene TRBV7-9; D is ambiguous. This CDR3 spans 14 amino acids. In germline, CDR1 is SEHNR, CDR2 FQNEAQ (reference sequence). V gave up 1 base and J gave up 0 bases, with 6 bases separating them. CDR3 protein: CASSLGELNTEAFF. The CDR3 nucleotides are TGTGCCAGCAGCTTAGGCGAGTTGAACACTGAAGCTTTCTTT.

The CDR3 nucleotides are TGTGCCAGTCGACAGGGCGGAGGCAATCAGCCCCAGCATTTT. Protein sequence: CASRQGGGNQPQHF. The V gene is TRBV2, the J gene TRBJ1-5; TRBD1 agrees at 7 bases. V lost 9 bases and J lost 2; bases outside the gene matches: 7. The CDR3 covers 14 residues. Germline V gives CDR1 SNHLY, CDR2 FYNNEI. The full variable domain, with the rest looked up from reference TRBV2 and TRBJ1-5, is EPEVTQTPSHQVTQMGQEVILRCVPISNHLYFYWYRQILGQKVEFLVSFYNNEISEKSEIFDDQFSVERPDGSNFTLKIRSTKLEDSAMYFCASRQGGGNQPQHFGDGTRLSIL.

This chain connects TRBV19 to TRBJ1-3, with D possibly TRBD1 on 6 matching bases. Between the trimmed V and J ends, which lost 3 bases and 9 bases, there was a span of 18 bases. Germline values: CDR1 LNHDA, CDR2 SQIVND (reference sequence). The CDR3 is 15 amino acids. For the CDR3, the DNA is TGTGCCAGTAGTATGGGGGCCAGCCTACCGAGCACCATATATTTT. This sequence encodes CASSMGASLPSTIYF. Using reference TRBV19 and TRBJ1-3 for the parts outside the CDR3, the full variable domain is DGGITQSPKYLFRKEGQNVTLSCEQNLNHDAMYWYRQDPGQGLRLIYYSQIVNDFQKGDIAEGYSVSREKKESFPLTVTSAQKNPTAFYLCASSMGASLPSTIYFGEGSWLTVV.

With respect to this clone: Other nucleotide sequences from this sample produce the same CDR3. The chain links TRBV5-1 to TRBJ1-1; TRBD1 matches at 7 bases. The CDR3 totals 14 residues. Losses at the gene ends were 3 bases for V and 5 bases for J; bases not matched to a gene: 7. In germline, CDR1 is SGHRS, CDR2 YFSETQ. The DNA of the CDR3 is TGCGCCAGCAGCTGGAGACAGGGCGGAACTGAAGCTTTCTTT. Its protein is CASSWRQGGTEAFF.

The chain's CDR3 is CASSRQGGSPSEQFF. CDR3 coding DNA: TGCGCCAGCAGCCGGCAAGGGGGCAGCCCGTCTGAGCAGTTCTTC. J is TRBJ2-1 and V is TRBV4-1, with TRBD1 matching over 7 bases. V dropped 4 bases and J dropped 9; count of bases not matched to a gene: 12. Germline V gene data show CDR1 as MGHRA and CDR2 as YSYEKL. The length of the CDR3 is 15 residues.

The chain couples TRBV13 to TRBJ1-2, with no clear D. The V and J ends lost 3 bases and 5 bases respectively, with 7 bases between them. The CDR3 totals 12 residues. The germline V gene has CDR1 PRHDT and CDR2 FYEKMQ (reference sequence). The CDR3 sequence is CASSLRDYGYTF. The CDR3 coding sequence is TGTGCCAGCAGCTTGAGGGATTATGGCTACACCTTC.

In this sample, this clone turned up a few times. This chain connects TRBV7-6 to TRBJ2-3, with D possibly TRBD2 on 7 matching bases. Germline assignment: CDR1 SGHVS and CDR2 FNYEAQ. This CDR3 comprises 16 residues. V gave up 5 bases and J gave up 2 bases, with 17 bases separating them. The CDR3, as DNA: TGTGCCAGCAGCCGCGGGACGGGGGGCCCCACAGATACGCAGTATTTT. Amino acid sequence: CASSRGTGGPTDTQYF.

This clone was seen a few times. The rearrangement uses TRBV4-1 and TRBJ1-3; D gene uncertain. This CDR3 contains 15 residues. Germline V gives CDR1 MGHRA, CDR2 YSYEKL. V lost 0 bases, J lost 4 bases, and 10 bases lay in between. The CDR3 region has the DNA TGCGCCAGCAGCCAAGATTCTCTCCTAGGAAACACCATATATTTT. Its protein is CASSQDSLLGNTIYF.

The chain links TRBV5-1 to TRBJ2-3, with 7 positions matching TRBD2. The CDR3 is made up of 14 amino acids. Germline trimming cut 6 bases from V and 4 bases from J; bases unmatched to any gene: 8. Germline CDR1 is SGHRS and CDR2 is YFSETQ. CDR3 DNA sequence: TGCGCCAGCATGTTGGTGGGGGGGTCAGATACGCAGTATTTT. This codes for CASMLVGGSDTQYF.

V is TRBV6-7 and J is TRBJ1-5; D possibly corresponds to TRBD1 (5 bases). TRBV6-7 is classed as an ORF, of uncertain function. V was pared by 4 bases and J by 2 bases, with 6 bases between. This CDR3 has 13 residues. The CDR3 DNA sequence: TGTGCCAGCAGTTCAGGGTGCAATCAGCCCCAGCATTTT. This sequence encodes CASSSGCNQPQHF.